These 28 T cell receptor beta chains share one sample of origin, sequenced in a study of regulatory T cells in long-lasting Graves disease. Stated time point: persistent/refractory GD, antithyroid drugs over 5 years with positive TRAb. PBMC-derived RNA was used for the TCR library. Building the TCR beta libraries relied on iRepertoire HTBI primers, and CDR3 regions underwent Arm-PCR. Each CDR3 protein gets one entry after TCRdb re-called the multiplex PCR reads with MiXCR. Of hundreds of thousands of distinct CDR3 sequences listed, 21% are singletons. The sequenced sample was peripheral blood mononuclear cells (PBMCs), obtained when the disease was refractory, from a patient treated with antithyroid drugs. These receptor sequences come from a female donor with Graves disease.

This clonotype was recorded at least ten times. Here the CDR3 reads CASSPLSSYNEQFF. DNA of the CDR3: TGTGCCAGCAGCCCATTGAGCTCCTACAATGAGCAGTTCTTC. The rearrangement joins TRBV28 to TRBJ2-1, with D unclear. Germline V gene sequence: CDR1 MDHEN, CDR2 SYDVKM. CDR3 length equals 14 residues. V was clipped by 6 bases and J by 0 bases, with 9 bases between them.

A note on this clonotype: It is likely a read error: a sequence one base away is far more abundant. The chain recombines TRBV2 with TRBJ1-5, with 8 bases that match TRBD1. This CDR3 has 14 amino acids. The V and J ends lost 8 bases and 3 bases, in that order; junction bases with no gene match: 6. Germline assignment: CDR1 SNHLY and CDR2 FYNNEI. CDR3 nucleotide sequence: TGTGCCAGCCAGACAGGGGTCCTCAATCAGCCCCAGCATTTT. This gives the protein CASQTGVLNQPQHF.

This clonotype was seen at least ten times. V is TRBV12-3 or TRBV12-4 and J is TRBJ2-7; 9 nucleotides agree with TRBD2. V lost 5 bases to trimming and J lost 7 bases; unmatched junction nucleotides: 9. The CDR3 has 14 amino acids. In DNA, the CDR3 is TGTGCCAGCAGTGAGACTAGCGGTTATGGAGAGCAGTACTTC. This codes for CASSETSGYGEQYF.

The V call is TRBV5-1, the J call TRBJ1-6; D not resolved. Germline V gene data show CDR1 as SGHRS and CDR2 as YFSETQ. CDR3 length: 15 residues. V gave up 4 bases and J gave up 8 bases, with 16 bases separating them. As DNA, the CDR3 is TGCGCCAGCAGCCGCCGGGCCCCCGGGGATTCACCCCTCCACTTT. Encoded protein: CASSRRAPGDSPLHF.

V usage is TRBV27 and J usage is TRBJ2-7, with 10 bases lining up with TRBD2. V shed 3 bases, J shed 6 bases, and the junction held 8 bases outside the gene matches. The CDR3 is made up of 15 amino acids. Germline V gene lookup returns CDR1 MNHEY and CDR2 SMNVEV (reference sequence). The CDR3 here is CASSFGSGRISEQYF. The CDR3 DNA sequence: TGTGCCAGCAGTTTCGGTAGCGGGAGGATTAGCGAGCAGTACTTC.

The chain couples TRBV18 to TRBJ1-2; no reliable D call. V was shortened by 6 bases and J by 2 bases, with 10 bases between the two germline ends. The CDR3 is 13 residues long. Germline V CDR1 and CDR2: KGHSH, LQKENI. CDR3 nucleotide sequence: TGTGCCAGCTCCCAGCGAAAAAACTATGGCTACACCTTC. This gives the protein CASSQRKNYGYTF.

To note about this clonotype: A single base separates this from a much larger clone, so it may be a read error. This CDR3 reads CAGSSYRGQGHVNTEAFF. The CDR3 DNA is TGTGCCGGCAGCTCATACAGGGGGCAAGGTCATGTGAACACTGAAGCTTTCTTT. The J gene is TRBJ1-1, the V gene TRBV7-9; 9 nucleotides line up with TRBD1. Germline V gene lookup returns CDR1 SEHNR and CDR2 FQNEAQ (reference sequence). CDR3 length equals 18 residues. The whole variable domain, filled in from reference TRBV7-9 and TRBJ1-1, reads DTGVSQNPRHKITKRGQNVTFRCDPISEHNRLYWYRQTLGQGPEFLTYFQNEAQLEKSRLLSDRFSAERPKGSFSTLEIQRTEQGDSAMYLCAGSSYRGQGHVNTEAFFGQGTRLTVV.

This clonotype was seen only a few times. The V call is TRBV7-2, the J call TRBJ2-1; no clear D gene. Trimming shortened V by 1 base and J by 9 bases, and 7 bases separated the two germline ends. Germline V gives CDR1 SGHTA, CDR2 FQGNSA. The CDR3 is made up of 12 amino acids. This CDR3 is CASSLVLVEQFF. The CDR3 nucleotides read TGTGCCAGCAGCTTAGTTCTGGTTGAGCAGTTCTTC.

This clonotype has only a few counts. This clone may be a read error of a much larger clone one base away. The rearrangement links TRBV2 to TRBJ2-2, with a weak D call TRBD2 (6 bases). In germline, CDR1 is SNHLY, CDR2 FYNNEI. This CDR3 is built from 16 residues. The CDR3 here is CASSFPTGTDTGGLFF. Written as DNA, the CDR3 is TGTGCCAGCAGTTTCCCGACTGGGACTGACACCGGGGGGCTGTTTTTT.

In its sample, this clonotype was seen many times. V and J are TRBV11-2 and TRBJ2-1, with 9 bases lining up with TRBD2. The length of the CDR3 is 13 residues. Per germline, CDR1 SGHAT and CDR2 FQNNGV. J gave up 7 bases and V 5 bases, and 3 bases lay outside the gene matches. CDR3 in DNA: TGTGCCAGCAGCCTTAGCGGGGGAAATGAGCAGTTCTTC. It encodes CASSLSGGNEQFF.

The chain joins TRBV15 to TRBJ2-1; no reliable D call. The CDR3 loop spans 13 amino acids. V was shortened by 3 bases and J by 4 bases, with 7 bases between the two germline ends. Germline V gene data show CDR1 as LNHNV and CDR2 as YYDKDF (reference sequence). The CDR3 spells CATSSGRYNEQFF. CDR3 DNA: TGTGCCACCAGCAGCGGACGGTACAATGAGCAGTTCTTC.

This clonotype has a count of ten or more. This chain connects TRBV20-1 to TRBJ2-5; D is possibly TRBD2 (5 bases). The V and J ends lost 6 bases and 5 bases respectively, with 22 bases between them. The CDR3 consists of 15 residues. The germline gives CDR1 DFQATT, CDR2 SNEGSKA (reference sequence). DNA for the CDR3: TGCAGTGCCTACGGGCCAGGCCCCAGAGGGGAGACCCAGTACTTC. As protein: CSAYGPGPRGETQYF.

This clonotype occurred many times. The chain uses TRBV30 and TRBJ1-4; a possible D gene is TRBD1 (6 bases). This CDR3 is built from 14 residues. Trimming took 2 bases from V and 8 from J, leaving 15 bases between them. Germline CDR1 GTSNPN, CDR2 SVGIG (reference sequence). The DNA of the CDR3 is TGTGCCTGGAGTCAAGGGGGGGCTGGGGAAAAACTGTTTTTT. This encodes CAWSQGGAGEKLFF.

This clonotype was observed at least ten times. CDR3 coding DNA: TGTGCCAGCAGTTCGACAGAGGTGGTTACCGGGGAGCTGTTTTTT. Amino acids: CASSSTEVVTGELFF. This rearrangement joins TRBV28 to TRBJ2-2; D possibly corresponds to TRBD1 (5 bases). The CDR3 extends over 15 amino acids. Per the germline V gene, CDR1 is MDHEN and CDR2 is SYDVKM. V lost 4 bases and J 5 bases, leaving 14 bases between the germline ends.

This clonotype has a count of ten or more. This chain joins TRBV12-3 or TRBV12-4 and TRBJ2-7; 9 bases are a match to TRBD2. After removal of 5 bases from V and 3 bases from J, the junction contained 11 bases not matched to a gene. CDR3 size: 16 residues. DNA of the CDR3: TGTGCCAGCAGTGACGGGGCTAGCGGGACCATCTACGAGCAGTACTTC. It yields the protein CASSDGASGTIYEQYF.

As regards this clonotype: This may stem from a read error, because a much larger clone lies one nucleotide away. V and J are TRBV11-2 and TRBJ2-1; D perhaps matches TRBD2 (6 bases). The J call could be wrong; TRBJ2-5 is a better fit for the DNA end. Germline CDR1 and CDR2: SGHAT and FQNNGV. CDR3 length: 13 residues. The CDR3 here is CASSLGGGKTQYF. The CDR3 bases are TGTGCCAGCAGCTTAGGGGGCGGGAAGACCCAGTACTTC.

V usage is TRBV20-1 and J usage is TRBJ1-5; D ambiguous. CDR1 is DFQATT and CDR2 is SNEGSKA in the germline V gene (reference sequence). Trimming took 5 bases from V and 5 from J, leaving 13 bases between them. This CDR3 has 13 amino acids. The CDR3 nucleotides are TGCAGTGCTTGGGTGGACCCGGATCAGCCCCAGCATTTT. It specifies CSAWVDPDQPQHF.

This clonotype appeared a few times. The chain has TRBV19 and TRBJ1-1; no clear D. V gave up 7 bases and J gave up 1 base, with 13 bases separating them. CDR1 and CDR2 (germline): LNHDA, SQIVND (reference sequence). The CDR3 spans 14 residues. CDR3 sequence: CASTTPTQNTEAFF. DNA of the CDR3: TGTGCCAGTACCACCCCGACACAGAACACTGAAGCTTTCTTT.

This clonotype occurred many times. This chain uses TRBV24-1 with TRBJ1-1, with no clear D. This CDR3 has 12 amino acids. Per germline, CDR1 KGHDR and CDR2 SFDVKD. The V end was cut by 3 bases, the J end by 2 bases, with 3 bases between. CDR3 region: CATSDINTEAFF. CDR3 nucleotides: TGTGCCACCAGTGATATTAACACTGAAGCTTTCTTT.

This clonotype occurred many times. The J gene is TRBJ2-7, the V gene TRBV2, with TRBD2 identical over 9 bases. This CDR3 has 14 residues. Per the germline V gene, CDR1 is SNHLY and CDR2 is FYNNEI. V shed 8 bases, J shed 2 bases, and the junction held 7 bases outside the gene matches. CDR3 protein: CASAGGGRPYEQYF. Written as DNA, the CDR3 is TGTGCCAGCGCGGGGGGGGGGAGGCCCTACGAGCAGTACTTC.

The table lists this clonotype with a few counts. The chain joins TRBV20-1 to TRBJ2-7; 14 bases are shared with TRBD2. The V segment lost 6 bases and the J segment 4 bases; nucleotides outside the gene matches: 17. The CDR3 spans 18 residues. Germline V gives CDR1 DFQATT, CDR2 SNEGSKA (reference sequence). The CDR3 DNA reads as TGCAGTGCGGACGCCGCAACCGGGACTAGCGGGAGCTTTTACGAGCAGTACTTC. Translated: CSADAATGTSGSFYEQYF.

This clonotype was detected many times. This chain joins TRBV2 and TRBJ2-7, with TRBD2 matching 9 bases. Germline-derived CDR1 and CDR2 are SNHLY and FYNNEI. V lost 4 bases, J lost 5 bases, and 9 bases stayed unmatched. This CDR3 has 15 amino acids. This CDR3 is CASSGAGGPPDEQYF. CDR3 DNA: TGTGCCAGCAGTGGGGCGGGAGGGCCCCCGGACGAGCAGTACTTC.

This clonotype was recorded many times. In DNA, the CDR3 is TGCGCCAGCAGCTTGGTGGGACAGGGATGGAACACTGAAGCTTTCTTT. As protein: CASSLVGQGWNTEAFF. V usage is TRBV5-1 and J usage is TRBJ1-1; TRBD1 matches 9 bases. J lost 1 base, V lost 0 bases, and 4 bases had no gene match. The germline V gene encodes CDR1 SGHRS and CDR2 YFSETQ. The CDR3 sequence is 16 residues long.

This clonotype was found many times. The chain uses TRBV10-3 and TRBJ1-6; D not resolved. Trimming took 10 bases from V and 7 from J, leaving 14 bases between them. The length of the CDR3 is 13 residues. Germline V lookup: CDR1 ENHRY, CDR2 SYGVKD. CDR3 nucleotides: TGTGCCACACTTGGGGAGAGGAATTCACCCCTCCACTTT. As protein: CATLGERNSPLHF.

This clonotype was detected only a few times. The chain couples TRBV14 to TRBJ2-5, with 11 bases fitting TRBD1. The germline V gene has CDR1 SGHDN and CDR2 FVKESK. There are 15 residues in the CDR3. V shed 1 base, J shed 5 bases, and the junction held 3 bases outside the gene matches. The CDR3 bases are TGTGCCAGCAGCCAAGGGACAGGGGGCGTTGAGACCCAGTACTTC. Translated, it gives CASSQGTGGVETQYF.

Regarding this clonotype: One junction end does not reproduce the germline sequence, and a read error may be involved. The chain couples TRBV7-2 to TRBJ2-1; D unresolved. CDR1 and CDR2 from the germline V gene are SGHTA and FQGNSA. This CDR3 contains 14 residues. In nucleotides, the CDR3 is TGTGCCAGCAGCTTAGCTCGGTCCTACAACGAGCAGTTCTTC. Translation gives CASSLARSYNEQFF.

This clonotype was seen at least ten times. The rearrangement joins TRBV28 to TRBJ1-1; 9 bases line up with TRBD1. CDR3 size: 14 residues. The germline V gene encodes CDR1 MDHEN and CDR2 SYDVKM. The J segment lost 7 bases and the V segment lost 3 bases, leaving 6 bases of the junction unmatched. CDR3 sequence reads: CASSFGQGPIEAFF. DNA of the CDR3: TGTGCCAGCAGTTTCGGACAGGGGCCGATTGAAGCTTTCTTT.

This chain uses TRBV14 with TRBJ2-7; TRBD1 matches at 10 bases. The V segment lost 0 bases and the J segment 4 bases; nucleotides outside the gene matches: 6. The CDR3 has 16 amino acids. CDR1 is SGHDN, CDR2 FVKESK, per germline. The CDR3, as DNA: TGTGCCAGCAGCCAAGAGAGAAGGACAGGGGGTTACGAGCAGTACTTC. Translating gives CASSQERRTGGYEQYF.